This TCR beta chain originates from a study of blood T cell repertoires in COVID-19. CDR3 length: 15 amino acids. CDR1 is KGHSH, CDR2 LQKENI, per germline. V was trimmed by 3 bases and J by 5 bases, leaving 14 bases between them. Sequenced by immunoSEQ multiplex PCR; TCRdb stores in-frame clones only, minus some. The data contain 230,000 or so clones, 81% of them singletons. The chain joins TRBV18 to TRBJ2-1; D remains unclear. Sequenced input: peripheral blood. This TCR was recovered from an elderly woman with COVID-19, enrolled during active disease. CDR3 nucleotide sequence: TGTGCCAGCTCACCTTACATCGGAGAGGACAATGAGCAGTTCTTC. Protein: CASSPYIGEDNEQFF.